The present T cell receptor (beta chain) was sequenced within a study of T cell responses to AZD1222 COVID-19 vaccine. Background on the study: Doses given second, at about 4 or about 12 weeks, were pooled.

Details on this clone: Its antigen is as yet unknown.

Germline CDR1 reads MGHRA; CDR2 reads YSYEKL. The CDR3 contains 16 residues. Trimming shortened V by 2 bases and J by 5 bases, and 18 bases separated the two germline ends. General study results and limits: Spike-wide coverage was observed for vaccine-associated CD4 TCRs, with dominant responses at 160-218 and 743-854. Females made up more of the donors, who were largely white British, and clonal diversity may have come out too low.

Clones were sequenced by immunoSEQ multiplex PCR, and TCRdb holds only the in-frame ones, with some missing. The sample comprises 150,000 or so clones, nearly 95% of which are singletons, and under 2.5% rests with the top ten. Sequenced material: peripheral blood, taken on day 0 of AZD1222 vaccination. The receptor's source is an adult in good health. The gene calls are TRBV4-1 and TRBJ2-5, with D tentatively TRBD1 (5 bases). CDR3 nucleotides: TGCGCCAGCAGCCAACCAGGGAAGGCCCTTGGGGAGACCCAGTACTTC. This encodes CASSQPGKALGETQYF.